The 10 T cell receptor beta chains below were found in one sample sequenced in a study of T cells in women clearing cervical HPV infection. Method: immunoSEQ multiplex PCR; TCRdb's copy keeps in-frame clones and lacks some. Its listing shows 25,000 to 35,000 clones. The sample consisted of blood buffy coat. The receptors here all came from a woman between 18 and 69 years old with a cervical HPV16 infection that either progressed to CIN3+ or cleared (not recorded which).

Regarding this clone: Read sequence stops 3 residues before the CDR3 end, and the germline J gene provides the missing end. The J gene is TRBJ2-3, the V gene TRBV11-2; maybe TRBD1 (6 bases). The CDR3 length is 12 residues. V lost 6 bases to trimming and J lost 2 bases, with 6 bases between them. Germline loops: CDR1 SGHAT, CDR2 FQNNGV. The CDR3 reads CASRGATDTQYF. The CDR3 DNA, read in part, is TGTGCCAGCAGGGGGGCCACAGATACG.

As regards this clone: The CDR3 end is not reached by the read, which stops 3 residues before it; the germline J gene fills it in. The chain uses TRBV11-3 and TRBJ2-5; maybe TRBD2 (5 bases). Trimming cost V 1 base and J 3 bases, with 9 bases left between them. Germline CDR1 and CDR2: SGHNT and YENEEA. The CDR3 is 14 residues long. Incomplete CDR3 DNA: TGTGCCAGCAGCTTAGGAGGGCCAAAAGAGACC. This sequence encodes CASSLGGPKET. The whole CDR3 protein reads CASSLGGPKETQYF.

As regards this clone: The read terminates 3 residues ahead of where the CDR3 ends, so the germline J gene completes it. The gene calls are TRBV6-2 or TRBV6-3 and TRBJ1-4, with 8 bases fitting TRBD1. The CDR3 spans 15 residues. With 6 bases clipped from V and 10 bases from J, the junction kept 13 bases outside the gene matches. Germline-derived CDR1 and CDR2 are MNHEY and SVGEGT. The DNA read from the CDR3 is TGTGCCAGCAGCCGAGACAGGGGCCTGGCAGTAAAA. The encoded protein is CASSRDRGLAVK. The whole CDR3 is CASSRDRGLAVKLFF.

The CDR3 sequence: CSARMAGASNQPQHF. CDR3 DNA (partial): TGCAGTGCTAGAATGGCAGGGGCTAGCAATCAGCCC. The rearrangement uses TRBV20-1 and TRBJ1-5, with a weak D call TRBD1 (6 bases). The read gets to within 3 residues of the CDR3 end, and the germline J gene fills in the rest. CDR1 DFQATT and CDR2 SNEGSKA come from the germline V gene (reference sequence). Trimming stripped 2 bases from V and 0 bases from J, with 11 bases between. The CDR3 runs to 15 residues.

Notes on this clone: The DNA ends 3 residues before the CDR3 does, and the rest of the CDR3 is filled in from the germline J gene. The chain recombines TRBV6-2 or TRBV6-3 with TRBJ2-7; possible D gene TRBD2, 7 bases. Between the trimmed V and J ends, which lost 3 bases and 5 bases, there was a span of 14 bases. CDR3 size: 14 residues. Germline values: CDR1 MNHEY, CDR2 SVGEGT. The CDR3 bases that were read are TGTGCCAGCAGTTATTCTGGGGGGGCGGACGAG. Residues: CASSYSGGADE. The full-length CDR3 reads as CASSYSGGADEQYF.

Notes on this clone: Read coverage stops 3 residues before the CDR3 terminus; the germline J gene supplies the remainder. The rearrangement links TRBV18 to TRBJ2-3, with D unresolved. Looked up from germline, CDR1 is KGHSH and CDR2 is LQKENI. V gave up 5 bases and J gave up 5 bases, with 14 bases separating them. The CDR3 totals 14 residues. This CDR3 reads CASSYSGLRDTQYF. The DNA read from the CDR3 is TGTGCCAGCTCATATTCAGGTTTGAGAGATACG.

With respect to this clone: The read gets to within 3 residues of the CDR3 end, and the germline J gene fills in the rest. The genes are TRBV30 and TRBJ2-7, with D tentatively TRBD2 (5 bases). V lost 4 bases, J lost 0 bases, and 10 bases lay in between. The CDR3 extends over 13 amino acids. The germline CDR1 and CDR2 sequences are GTSNPN and SVGIG (reference sequence). This CDR3 reads CAWTLRGSYEQYF. Partial CDR3 DNA: TGTGCCTGGACCCTTCGGGGCTCCTACGAG.

A word on this clone: With the read ending 3 residues before the CDR3 end, the germline J gene is used to fill in that end. This chain connects TRBV6-1 to TRBJ2-1, with TRBD1 as a possible D gene (6 bases). V lost 3 bases to trimming and J lost 0 bases, with 12 bases between them. This CDR3 contains 16 residues. CDR1 MNHNS and CDR2 SASEGT come from the germline V gene. The CDR3 here is CASSDGGHSSYNEQFF. Partial CDR3 DNA: TGTGCCAGCAGTGATGGGGGCCATAGCTCCTACAATGAG.

A note on this clone: Read data end 3 residues before the CDR3 end; the end is taken from the germline J gene. This chain links TRBV7-3 with TRBJ2-3; 7 bases fit TRBD1. The CDR3 totals 15 residues. Losses at the gene ends were 5 bases for V and 8 bases for J; bases not matched to a gene: 13. Germline V lookup: CDR1 SGHTA, CDR2 FQGTGA. This chain's CDR3 is CASSEDGQAVGTQYF. The CDR3 DNA, read in part, is TGTGCCAGCAGCGAGGACGGACAGGCTGTTGGTACG.

Concerning this clone itself: From the germline J gene comes the end of the CDR3, since the read stops 3 residues before it. This chain uses TRBV18 with TRBJ2-1; 15 bases agree with TRBD2. This CDR3 spans 17 amino acids. Looked up from germline, CDR1 is KGHSH and CDR2 is LQKENI. Trimming cost V 4 bases and J 7 bases; bases outside gene matches: 8. The CDR3 bases that were read are TGTGCCAGCTCACTCCCCGGACTAGCGGGAGGGCCGAATGAG. Its protein product is CASSLPGLAGGPNE. The complete CDR3 sequence is CASSLPGLAGGPNEQFF.